This passage covers 9 T cell receptor beta chains from one sample sequenced in a study of T-cell reconstitution after alpha-beta-depleted transplantation in children. Preparation of the TCRbeta library used unique molecular identifiers. TCRdb used MiXCR to reprocess the PCR reads, holding one entry per CDR3 protein. The sample lists about 870,000 distinct CDR3 sequences, 16% seen once, with roughly 5% in the top ten. Sequenced material: PBMCs, mostly from graft donor cells, taken 360 days after TCRalphabeta/CD19-depleted stem cell transplant. Receptor source: a male patient between 5 and 17 years old who had a stem cell transplant for acute lymphoblastic leukemia, so the T cells may come from the graft donor.

The chain uses TRBV5-1 and TRBJ2-1, with TRBD2 matching over 7 bases. V was pared by 0 bases and J by 5 bases, with 14 bases of the junction left unmatched. Germline assignment: CDR1 SGHRS and CDR2 YFSETQ. This CDR3 is built from 18 residues. CDR3 in amino acids: CASSLAAGPAGEHNEQFF. CDR3 DNA sequence: TGCGCCAGCAGCTTGGCCGCGGGTCCTGCGGGAGAGCACAATGAGCAGTTCTTC.

This chain links TRBV5-8 with TRBJ2-4; TRBD2 agrees at 10 bases. Germline V lookup: CDR1 SGHTS, CDR2 YDEGEE. The J segment lost 5 bases and the V segment lost 10 bases, leaving 15 bases of the junction unmatched. The CDR3 is 16 amino acids. The CDR3 DNA reads TGTGCCGGTACTAGCGGGGTCATAAGTATTCAAAACATTCAGTACTTC. Residues: CAGTSGVISIQNIQYF.

In its sample, this clonotype was seen a few times. The chain links TRBV29-1 to TRBJ2-1; D is uncertain. Looked up from germline, CDR1 is SQVTM and CDR2 is ANQGSEA. V lost 1 base, J lost 5 bases, and 15 bases lay in between. The CDR3 loop spans 15 amino acids. The CDR3 protein is CSVEGLLSHDNEQFF. The CDR3 DNA reads TGCAGCGTTGAAGGGCTCTTGAGTCACGACAATGAGCAGTTCTTC.

The chain links TRBV7-9 to TRBJ2-3; D is tentatively TRBD1 or TRBD2 (5 bases each). The CDR3 runs 13 residues. Germline lookup yields CDR1 SEHNR and CDR2 FQNEAQ (reference sequence). V was cut by 7 bases and J by 2 bases, with 10 bases left in between. The CDR3 DNA follows: TGTGCCAGCATTTGGGGACCCACAGATACGCAGTATTTT. Amino acids: CASIWGPTDTQYF.

The V gene is TRBV5-4, the J gene TRBJ2-2, with D uncertain. This CDR3 spans 13 amino acids. V shed 5 bases and J shed 1 base, with 6 bases lying between them. Germline assignment: CDR1 SGHNT and CDR2 YYREEE (reference sequence). CDR3 sequence reads: CASSRLNTGELFF. CDR3 bases: TGTGCCAGCAGTAGACTGAACACCGGGGAGCTGTTTTTT.

The count of this clonotype is one. The V gene is TRBV5-1, the J gene TRBJ2-2; the match to TRBD2 covers 14 bases. Germline V CDR1 and CDR2: SGHRS, YFSETQ. There are 17 residues in the CDR3. Trimming took 5 bases from V and 0 from J; bases not matched to a gene: 3. The CDR3 DNA reads TGCGCCAGCAGGCGGACTAGCGGGAGGTCGAACACCGGGGAGCTGTTTTTT. Amino acid sequence: CASRRTSGRSNTGELFF. Using reference TRBV5-1 and TRBJ2-2 for the parts outside the CDR3, the full variable domain is KAGVTQTPRYLIKTRGQQVTLSCSPISGHRSVSWYQQTPGQGLQFLFEYFSETQRNKGNFPGRFSGRQFSNSRSEMNVSTLELGDSALYLCASRRTSGRSNTGELFFGEGSRLTVL.

The chain is built from TRBV3-1 and TRBJ2-5, with D possibly being TRBD2 (6 bases). V was trimmed by 6 bases and J by 2 bases, leaving 16 bases between them. Germline V lookup: CDR1 LGHDT, CDR2 YNNKEL (reference sequence). The CDR3 spans 15 residues. CDR3 in amino acids: CASSNNPGRQETQYF. CDR3 coding DNA: TGTGCCAGCAGTAACAACCCCGGGAGACAAGAGACCCAGTACTTC.

This clonotype was seen more than once but under ten times. V gene TRBV9 combines with J gene TRBJ2-7; tentative D call: TRBD1 (6 bases). CDR3 length: 13 residues. From germline, CDR1 is SGDLS and CDR2 YYNGEE. The V and J ends lost 4 bases and 2 bases respectively, with 10 bases between them. For the CDR3, the DNA is TGTGCCAGCAGCCCAGGGGACCCCTACGAGCAGTACTTC. Translated, it gives CASSPGDPYEQYF.

This clonotype was seen a handful of times. The chain joins TRBV24-1 to TRBJ2-3; tentative D call: TRBD2 (6 bases). This CDR3 is 17 amino acids long. Germline CDR1 reads KGHDR; CDR2 reads SFDVKD. V lost 9 bases to trimming and J lost 4 bases, with 25 bases between them. The CDR3: CATLRAGRREGADTQYF. Written as DNA, the CDR3 is TGTGCCACCCTCCGGGCGGGACGAAGAGAGGGAGCAGATACGCAGTATTTT.